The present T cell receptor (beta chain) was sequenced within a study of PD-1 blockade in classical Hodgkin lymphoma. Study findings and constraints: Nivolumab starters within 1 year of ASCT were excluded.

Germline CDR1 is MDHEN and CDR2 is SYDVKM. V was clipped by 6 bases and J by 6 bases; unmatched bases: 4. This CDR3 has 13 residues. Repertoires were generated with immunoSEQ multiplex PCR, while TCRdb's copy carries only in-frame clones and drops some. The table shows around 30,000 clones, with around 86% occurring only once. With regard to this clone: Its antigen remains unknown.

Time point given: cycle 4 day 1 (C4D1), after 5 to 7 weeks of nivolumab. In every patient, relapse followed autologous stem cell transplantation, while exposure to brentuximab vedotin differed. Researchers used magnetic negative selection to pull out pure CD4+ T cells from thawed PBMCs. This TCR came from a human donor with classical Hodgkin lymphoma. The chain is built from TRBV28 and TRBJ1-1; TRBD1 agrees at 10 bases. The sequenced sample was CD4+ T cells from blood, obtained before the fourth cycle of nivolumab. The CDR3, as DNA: TGTGCCAGCAGCTCCGGACAGGGGGCTGAAGCTTTCTTT. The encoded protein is CASSSGQGAEAFF.